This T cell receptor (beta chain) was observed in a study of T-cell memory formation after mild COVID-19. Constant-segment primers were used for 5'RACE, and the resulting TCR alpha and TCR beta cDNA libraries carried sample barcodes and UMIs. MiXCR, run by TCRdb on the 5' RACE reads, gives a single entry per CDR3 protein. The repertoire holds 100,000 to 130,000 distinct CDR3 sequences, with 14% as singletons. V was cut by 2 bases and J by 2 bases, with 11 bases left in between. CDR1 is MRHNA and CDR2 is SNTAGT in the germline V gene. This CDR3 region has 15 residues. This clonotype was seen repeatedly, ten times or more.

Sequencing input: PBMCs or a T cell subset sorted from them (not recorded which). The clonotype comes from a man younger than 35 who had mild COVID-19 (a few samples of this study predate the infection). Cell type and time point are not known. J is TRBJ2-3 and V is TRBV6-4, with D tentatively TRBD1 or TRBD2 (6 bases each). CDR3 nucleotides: TGTGCCAGCAGTGACAACGGGGGCGCCACAGATACGCAGTATTTT. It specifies CASSDNGGATDTQYF.